This TCR beta chain originates from a study of blood T cell repertoires in COVID-19. This CDR3 region has 13 residues. V gave up 3 bases and J gave up 6 bases, with 12 bases separating them. CDR1 and CDR2 from the germline V gene are DFQATT and SNEGSKA (reference sequence). The table came from immunoSEQ multiplex PCR; TCRdb's copy has only in-frame clones and leaves some out. This sample has 200,000 or so clones, with about 90% found just once. The clonotype was recovered from a man between 35 and 55 years old with active or convalescent COVID-19. V gene TRBV20-1 combines with J gene TRBJ2-1, with a weak D call TRBD1 (5 bases). The sample comprised peripheral blood. The CDR3 DNA is TGCAGTGCTAGTAGGGGTAGAGTCAATGAGCAGTTCTTC. Amino acids: CSASRGRVNEQFF.